The rows below give T cell receptor beta chains drawn from one sample of a study of PD-1 blockade in classical Hodgkin lymphoma. The protocol was immunoSEQ multiplex PCR, while the TCRdb copy is restricted to in-frame clones and leaves out a portion. The sample consists of roughly 100,000 clones, around 90% of them appearing once. Material: peripheral blood mononuclear cells (PBMCs), obtained before the fourth cycle of nivolumab. Receptor source: a human donor with classical Hodgkin lymphoma. CDR3s include the opening cysteine and the closing phenylalanine or tryptophan. The D gene is left open where the match is weak. Rows may omit the clone size; those that give it use once, few, many or a size class.

j_call,clone_size,v_call,d_call,cdr3_nt,cdr3_aa
TRBJ1-1,NA,TRBV5-1,NA,TGCGCCAGCAGCTTGGTTGACGTGGGCGGCACTGAAGCTTTCTTT,CASSLVDVGGTEAFF
TRBJ2-3,NA,TRBV4-1,NA,TGCGCCAGCAGCAAAGGGACAAGTAGCACAGATACGCAGTATTTT,CASSKGTSSTDTQYF
TRBJ2-1,NA,TRBV29-1,TRBD2,TGCAGCGTTGGGGGACTACCAAACAATGAGCAGTTCTTC,CSVGGLPNNEQFF
TRBJ2-1,once,TRBV6-5,NA,TGTGCCAGCAGTGGCCGGAGTGAGCAGTTCTTC,CASSGRSEQFF
TRBJ1-5,NA,TRBV19,TRBD1,TGTGCCAGTAGTATAGGGACAGGGCGTAGCAATCAGCCCCAGCATTTT,CASSIGTGRSNQPQHF
TRBJ2-2,NA,TRBV13,TRBD2,TGTGCCAGCAGCTCGGGACTAGCGGGCCTCACCGGGGAGCTGTTTTTT,CASSSGLAGLTGELFF
TRBJ1-5,NA,TRBV18,TRBD1,TGTGCCAGCTCACTCTCCCCCCCAGGGGGTTATAGCAATCAGCCCCAGCATTTT,CASSLSPPGGYSNQPQHF
TRBJ1-4,NA,TRBV14,TRBD1,TGTGCCAGCAGCTTAGATACGGGACAGAATGAAAAACTGTTTTTT,CASSLDTGQNEKLFF
TRBJ1-2,NA,TRBV6-5,NA,TGTGCCAGCAGTGCCCCCGGGTTCAGGGGTTATGGCTACACCTTC,CASSAPGFRGYGYTF
TRBJ1-5,NA,TRBV27,TRBD1,TGTGCCAGCAGACGGACAGGGTCTCAGCCCCAGCATTTT,CASRRTGSQPQHF
TRBJ2-1,few,TRBV28,NA,TGTGCCAGCACCTCCATCTATGAGCAGTTCTTC,CASTSIYEQFF
TRBJ2-1,NA,TRBV15,NA,TGTGCCACCAGCAGAGATTTTTCTAGGGCCAACAATGAGCAGTTCTTC,CATSRDFSRANNEQFF
TRBJ2-2,NA,TRBV4-1,TRBD2,TGCGCCAGCAGCCAAGGACTAGCGGGAGGGTTCGGGGAGCTGTTTTTT,CASSQGLAGGFGELFF
TRBJ2-7,once,TRBV7-9,TRBD1,TGTGCCAGCAGCTTGGTACAGGGGGACATCGACGAGCAGTACTTC,CASSLVQGDIDEQYF
TRBJ1-5,NA,TRBV7-9,TRBD1,TGTGCCAGCAGCTCCGGGACAGGGGATATCCTTTATAGCAATCAGCCCCAGCATTTT,CASSSGTGDILYSNQPQHF
TRBJ1-2,NA,TRBV28,NA,TGTGCCAGCAGTTTTGGGAAAGCGGACTATGGCTACACCTTC,CASSFGKADYGYTF
TRBJ2-1,NA,TRBV28,NA,TGTGCCAGCAAGGGGGGCAGGGGACGATACAATGAGCAGTTCTTC,CASKGGRGRYNEQFF
TRBJ2-7,NA,TRBV5-1,NA,TGCGCCAGCAGCTCCGGGACTCGCTTTTTCTACGAGCAGTACTTC,CASSSGTRFFYEQYF
TRBJ2-1,NA,TRBV5-1,NA,TGCGCCAGCAGCTCCACAGGGGAGGGTTACAATGAGCAGTTCTTC,CASSSTGEGYNEQFF
TRBJ2-7,NA,TRBV27,TRBD1,TGTGCCAGCAGTCTGCGGACAGGGCCCCCCTACGAGCAGTACTTC,CASSLRTGPPYEQYF
TRBJ1-2,NA,TRBV5-1,TRBD1,TGCGCCAGCAGCTCACAGGGGCGCGATGGCTACACCTTC,CASSSQGRDGYTF
TRBJ2-6,NA,TRBV5-6,NA,TGTGCCAGCAGCCCCGGGCAAGATTCTGGGGCCAACGTCCTGACTTTC,CASSPGQDSGANVLTF